Below, one T cell receptor beta chain is given with its context. Its antigen remains unknown. The data were obtained in a study of CD8+ T cells in alopecia areata. About the research overall: Treatment ran 6 to 18 months, with 6 months of follow-up afterward. General observations from the study: Mice showed TCR sharing more clearly than patients did, possibly owing to HLA.

The treatment: oral pan-JAK inhibitor, 5-10 mg twice daily. Punch biopsies of lesional scalp, plus peripheral blood, were taken from alopecia areata patients. This CDR3 is built from 16 residues. J gave up 1 base and V 7 bases, and 11 bases lay outside the gene matches. CDR1 SGHTA and CDR2 FQGNSA come from the germline V gene. RNA, once extracted, was reverse transcribed into cDNA for use as the sequencing template. Sequencing was performed with immunoSEQ multiplex PCR; in TCRdb, only in-frame clones are kept and a portion is missing. The data hold some 4,800 clones, with about 91% observed a single time.

The chain carries TRBV7-2 and TRBJ2-3; 7 nucleotides line up with TRBD2. The input for sequencing was skin, taken at week 4, from a patient treated with tofacitinib. The source of this sequence is a human donor with alopecia areata. CDR3 in DNA: TGTGCCAGCACCGGGCAAAGGCTAGCGGGCACAGATACGCAGTATTTT. Encoded protein: CASTGQRLAGTDTQYF. Supplemented by reference TRBV7-2 and TRBJ2-3, the full variable domain reads GAGVSQSPSNKVTEKGKDVELRCDPISGHTALYWYRQSLGQGLEFLIYFQGNSAPDKSGLPSDRFSAERTGGSVSTLTIQRTQQEDSAVYLCASTGQRLAGTDTQYFGPGTRLTVL.